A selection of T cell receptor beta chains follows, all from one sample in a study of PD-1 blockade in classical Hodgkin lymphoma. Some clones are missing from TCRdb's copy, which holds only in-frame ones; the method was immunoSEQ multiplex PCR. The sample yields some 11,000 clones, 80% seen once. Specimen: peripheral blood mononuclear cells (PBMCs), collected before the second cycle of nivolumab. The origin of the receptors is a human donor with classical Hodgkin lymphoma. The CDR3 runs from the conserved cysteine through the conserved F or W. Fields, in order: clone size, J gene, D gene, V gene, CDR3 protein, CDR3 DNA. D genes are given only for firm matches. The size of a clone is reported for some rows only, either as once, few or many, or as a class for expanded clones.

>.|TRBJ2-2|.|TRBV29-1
CSVGRAYGELFF
TGCAGCGTTGGGCGCGCCTACGGGGAGCTGTTTTTT
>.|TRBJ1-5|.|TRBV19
CASRWDSNQPQHF
TGTGCCAGTAGGTGGGACAGCAATCAGCCCCAGCATTTT
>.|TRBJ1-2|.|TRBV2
CASMRDRALTIYGYTF
TGTGCCAGCATGAGGGATCGGGCCCTAACCATCTATGGCTACACCTTC
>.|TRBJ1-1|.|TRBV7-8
CASSYQSRGNTEAFF
TGTGCCAGCAGTTATCAGTCCAGGGGTAACACTGAAGCTTTCTTT
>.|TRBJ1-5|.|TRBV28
CASIFGGSNQPQHF
TGTGCCAGCATTTTCGGGGGTAGCAATCAGCCCCAGCATTTT
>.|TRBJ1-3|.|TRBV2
CASSGPPLQGEGRNTIYF
TGTGCCAGCAGCGGACCGCCCTTACAGGGAGAGGGTAGAAACACCATATATTTT
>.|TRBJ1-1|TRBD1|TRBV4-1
CASSQRTGLNTEAFF
TGCGCCAGCAGCCAGCGGACAGGGCTGAACACTGAAGCTTTCTTT
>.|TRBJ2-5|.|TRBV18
CASSPQWSDQETQYF
TGTGCCAGCTCACCACAGTGGTCGGACCAAGAGACCCAGTACTTC
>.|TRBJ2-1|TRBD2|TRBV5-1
CASSFIAGAQNEQFF
TGCGCCAGCAGCTTTATAGCGGGAGCGCAAAATGAGCAGTTCTTC
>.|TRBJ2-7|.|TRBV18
CASSRESGEQYF
TGTGCCAGCTCACGGGAATCAGGCGAGCAGTACTTC
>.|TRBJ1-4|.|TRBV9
CASSVDGGGLFF
TGTGCCAGCAGCGTAGACGGCGGAGGGCTGTTTTTT
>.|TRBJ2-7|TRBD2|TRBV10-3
CAISSALAGAYEQYF
TGTGCCATCAGCTCCGCGCTAGCGGGAGCCTACGAGCAGTACTTC
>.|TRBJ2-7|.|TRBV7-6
CASSSMDSYEQYF
TGTGCCAGCAGCTCCATGGACAGCTACGAGCAGTACTTC
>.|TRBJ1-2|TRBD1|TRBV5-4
CASREGQGTFYGYTF
TGTGCCAGCAGGGAGGGACAGGGGACGTTCTATGGCTACACCTTC
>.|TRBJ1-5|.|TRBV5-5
CASSLEGGSNQPQHF
TGTGCCAGCAGCTTGGAAGGGGGTAGCAATCAGCCCCAGCATTTT
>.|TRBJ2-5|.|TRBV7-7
CASSLNAQETQYF
TGTGCTAGCAGCTTAAACGCGCAAGAGACCCAGTACTTC
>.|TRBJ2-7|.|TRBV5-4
CASRRDLSYEQYF
TGTGCCAGCAGGAGGGACCTTTCCTACGAGCAGTACTTC
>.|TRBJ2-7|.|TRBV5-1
CASSFVSTKGEEQYF
TGCGCCAGCAGTTTTGTGTCGACCAAAGGGGAAGAGCAGTACTTC
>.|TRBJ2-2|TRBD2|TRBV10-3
CAISDYSGISAGELFF
TGTGCCATCAGCGACTATAGCGGGATAAGCGCCGGGGAGCTGTTTTTT
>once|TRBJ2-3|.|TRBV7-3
CASSLTGGVVADTQYF
TGTGCCAGCAGCTTAACGGGGGGAGTAGTAGCAGATACGCAGTATTTT
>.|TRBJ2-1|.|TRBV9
CASSPRGGDERKSSYNEQFF
TGTGCCAGCAGCCCCCGAGGGGGGGATGAACGGAAAAGCTCCTACAATGAGCAGTTCTTC
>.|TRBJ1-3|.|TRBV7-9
CASSSVQGISGNTIYF
TGTGCCAGCAGCTCCGTCCAGGGGATCTCTGGAAACACCATATATTTT
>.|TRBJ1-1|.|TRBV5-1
CASRLGGNTEAFF
TGCGCCAGCAGATTGGGGGGGAACACTGAAGCTTTCTTT
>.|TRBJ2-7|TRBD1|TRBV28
CASSETGGAYEQYF
TGTGCCAGCAGCGAGACAGGGGGCGCGTACGAGCAGTACTTC
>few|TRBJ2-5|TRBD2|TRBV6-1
CASSEGSGNVQETQYF
TGTGCCAGCAGTGAGGGGAGCGGGAATGTTCAAGAGACCCAGTACTTC
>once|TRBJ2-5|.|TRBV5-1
CASSLISQVQETQYF
TGCGCCAGCAGCTTGATCAGTCAAGTGCAGGAGACCCAGTACTTC
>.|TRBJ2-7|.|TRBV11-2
CASTTGTFSSYEQYF
TGTGCCAGCACCACCGGGACTTTCAGCTCCTACGAGCAGTACTTC
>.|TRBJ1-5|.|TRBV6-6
CASRLDGNQPQHF
TGTGCCAGCCGCCTTGATGGCAATCAGCCCCAGCATTTT
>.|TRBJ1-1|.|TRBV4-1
CASSQLSPPTEAFF
TGCGCCAGCAGCCAACTTAGTCCACCTACTGAAGCTTTCTTT
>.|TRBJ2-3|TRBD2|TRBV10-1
CASSGASGMSTDTQYF
TGCGCCAGCAGTGGGGCTAGCGGGATGAGCACAGATACGCAGTATTTT
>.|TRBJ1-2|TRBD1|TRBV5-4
CASSRGQGFYGYTF
TGTGCCAGCAGCCGGGGACAGGGGTTCTATGGCTACACCTTC
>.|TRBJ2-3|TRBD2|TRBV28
CASSSGLAGGLLQYF
TGTGCCAGCAGTTCCGGACTAGCGGGAGGGCTCCTACAGTATTTT
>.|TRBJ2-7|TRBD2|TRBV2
CASSDTGGLSYEQYF
TGTGCCAGCAGTGACACGGGGGGTTTAAGCTACGAGCAGTACTTC
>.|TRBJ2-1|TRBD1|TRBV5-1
CASSFNTGTGYNEQFF
TGCGCCAGCAGCTTCAATACCGGGACAGGGTACAATGAGCAGTTCTTC
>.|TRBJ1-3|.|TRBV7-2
CASSLLPGLAGNTIYF
TGTGCCAGCAGCTTACTCCCAGGGCTTGCGGGAAACACCATATATTTT
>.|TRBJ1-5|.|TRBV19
CASSIANYQGNQPQHF
TGTGCCAGTAGTATTGCGAATTATCAAGGCAATCAGCCCCAGCATTTT
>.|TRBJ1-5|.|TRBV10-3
CAISETRGAVSNQPQHF
TGTGCCATCAGTGAGACAAGAGGGGCAGTTAGCAATCAGCCCCAGCATTTT
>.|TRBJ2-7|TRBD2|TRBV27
CASSSAGGPVEQYF
TGTGCCAGCAGTTCGGCGGGAGGGCCTGTAGAGCAGTACTTC
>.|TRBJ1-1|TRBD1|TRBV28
CASSRGGAWTEAFF
TGTGCCAGCAGTCGAGGGGGCGCGTGGACTGAAGCTTTCTTT
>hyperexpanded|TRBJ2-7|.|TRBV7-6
CASSLYGEPYEQYF
TGTGCCAGCAGCTTATACGGGGAGCCGTACGAGCAGTACTTC
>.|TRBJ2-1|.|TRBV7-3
CASSPTGFSYNEQFF
TGTGCCAGCAGCCCCACGGGGTTCTCCTACAATGAGCAGTTCTTC
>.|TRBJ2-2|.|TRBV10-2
CASIPRVGGGRNTGELFF
TGCGCCAGCATCCCGAGGGTTGGAGGGGGGCGCAACACCGGGGAGCTGTTTTTT